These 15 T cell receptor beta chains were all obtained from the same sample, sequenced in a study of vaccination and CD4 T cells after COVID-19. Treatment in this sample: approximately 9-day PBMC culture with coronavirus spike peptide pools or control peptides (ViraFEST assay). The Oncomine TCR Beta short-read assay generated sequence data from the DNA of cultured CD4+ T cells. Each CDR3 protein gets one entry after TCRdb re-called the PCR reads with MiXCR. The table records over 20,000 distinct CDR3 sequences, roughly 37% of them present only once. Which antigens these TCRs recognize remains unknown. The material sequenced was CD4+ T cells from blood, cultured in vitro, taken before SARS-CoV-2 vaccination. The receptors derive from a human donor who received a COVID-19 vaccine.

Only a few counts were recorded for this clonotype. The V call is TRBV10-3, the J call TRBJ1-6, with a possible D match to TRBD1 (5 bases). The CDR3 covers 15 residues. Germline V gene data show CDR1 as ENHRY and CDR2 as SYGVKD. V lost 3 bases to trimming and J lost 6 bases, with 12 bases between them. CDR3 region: CAISEVGASNSPLHF. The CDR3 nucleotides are TGTGCCATCAGTGAAGTAGGGGCGAGTAATTCACCCCTCCACTTT.

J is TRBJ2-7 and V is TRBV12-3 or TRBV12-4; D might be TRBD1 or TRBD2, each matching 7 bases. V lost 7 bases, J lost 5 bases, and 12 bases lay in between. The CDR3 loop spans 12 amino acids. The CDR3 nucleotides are TGTGCCAGCAAGCAGGGGGGGAACGAGCAGTACTTC. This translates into CASKQGGNEQYF.

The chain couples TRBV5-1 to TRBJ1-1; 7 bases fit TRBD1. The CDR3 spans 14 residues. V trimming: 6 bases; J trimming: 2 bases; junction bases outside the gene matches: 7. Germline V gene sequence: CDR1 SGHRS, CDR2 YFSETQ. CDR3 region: CASMSGTANTEAFF. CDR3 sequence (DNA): TGCGCCAGCATGTCCGGGACAGCCAACACTGAAGCTTTCTTT.

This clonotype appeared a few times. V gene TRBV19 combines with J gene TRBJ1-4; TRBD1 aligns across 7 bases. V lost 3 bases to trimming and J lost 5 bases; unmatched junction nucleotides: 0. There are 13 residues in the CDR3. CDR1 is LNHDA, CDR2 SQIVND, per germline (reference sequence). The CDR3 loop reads CASSMDRNEKLFF. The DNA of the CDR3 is TGTGCCAGTAGTATGGACAGGAATGAAAAACTGTTTTTT.

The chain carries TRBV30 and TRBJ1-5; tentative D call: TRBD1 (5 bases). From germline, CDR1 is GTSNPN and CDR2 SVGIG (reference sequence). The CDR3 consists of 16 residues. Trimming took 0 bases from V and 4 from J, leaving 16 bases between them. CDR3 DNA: TGTGCCTGGAGTGTAGGGGCAGGCGCTATTAATCAGCCCCAGCATTTT. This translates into CAWSVGAGAINQPQHF.

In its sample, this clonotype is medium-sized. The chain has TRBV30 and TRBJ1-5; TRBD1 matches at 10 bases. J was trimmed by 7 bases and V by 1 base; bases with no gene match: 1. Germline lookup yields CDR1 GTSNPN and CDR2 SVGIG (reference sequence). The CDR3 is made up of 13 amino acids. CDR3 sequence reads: CAWSGTGGQPQHF. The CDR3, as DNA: TGTGCCTGGAGTGGGACAGGGGGGCAGCCCCAGCATTTT. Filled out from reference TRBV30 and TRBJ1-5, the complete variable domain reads SQTIHQWPATLVQPVGSPLSLECTVEGTSNPNLYWYRQAAGRGLQLLFYSVGIGQISSEVPQNLSASRPQDRQFILSSKKLLLSDSGFYLCAWSGTGGQPQHFGDGTRLSIL.

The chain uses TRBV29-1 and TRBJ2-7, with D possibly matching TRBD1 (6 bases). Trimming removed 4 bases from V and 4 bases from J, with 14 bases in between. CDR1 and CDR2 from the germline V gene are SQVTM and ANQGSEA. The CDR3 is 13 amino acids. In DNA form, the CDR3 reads TGCAGCGTTGCACAGGGAAACGGGTACGAGCAGTACTTC. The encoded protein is CSVAQGNGYEQYF.

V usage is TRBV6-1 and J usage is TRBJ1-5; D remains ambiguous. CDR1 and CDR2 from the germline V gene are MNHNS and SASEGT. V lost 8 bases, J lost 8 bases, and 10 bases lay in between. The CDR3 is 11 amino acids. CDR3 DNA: TGTGCCAGCGGGGTAGTGGAGCCCCAGCATTTT. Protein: CASGVVEPQHF.

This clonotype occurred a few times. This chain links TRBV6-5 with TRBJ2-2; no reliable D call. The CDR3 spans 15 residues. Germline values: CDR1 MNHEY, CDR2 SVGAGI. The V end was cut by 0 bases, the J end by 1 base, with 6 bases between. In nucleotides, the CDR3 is TGTGCCAGCAGTTACTCGAGGCGGAACACCGGGGAGCTGTTTTTT. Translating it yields CASSYSRRNTGELFF.

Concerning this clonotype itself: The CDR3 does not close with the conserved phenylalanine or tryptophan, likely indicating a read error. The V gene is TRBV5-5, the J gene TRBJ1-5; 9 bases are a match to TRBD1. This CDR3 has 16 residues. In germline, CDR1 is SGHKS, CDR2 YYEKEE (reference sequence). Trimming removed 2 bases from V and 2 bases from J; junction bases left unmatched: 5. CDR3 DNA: TGTGCCAGCAGCTTTGGGACAGGGATGGGCAATCAGCCCCAGCATTCT. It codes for CASSFGTGMGNQPQHS.

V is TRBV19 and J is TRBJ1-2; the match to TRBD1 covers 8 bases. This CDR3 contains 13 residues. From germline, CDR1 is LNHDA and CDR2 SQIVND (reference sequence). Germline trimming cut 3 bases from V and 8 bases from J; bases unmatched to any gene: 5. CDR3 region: CASSIQGAHGYTF. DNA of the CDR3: TGTGCCAGTAGTATTCAGGGGGCGCACGGCTACACCTTC.

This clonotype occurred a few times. The CDR3 is CASSVGVGNQPQHF. The CDR3 nucleotides read TGTGCCAGCAGCGTAGGTGTAGGGAATCAGCCCCAGCATTTT. The chain joins TRBV9 to TRBJ1-5; D gene unclear. There are 14 residues in the CDR3. V lost 0 bases and J 4 bases, leaving 8 bases between the germline ends. Germline CDR1 and CDR2: SGDLS and YYNGEE.

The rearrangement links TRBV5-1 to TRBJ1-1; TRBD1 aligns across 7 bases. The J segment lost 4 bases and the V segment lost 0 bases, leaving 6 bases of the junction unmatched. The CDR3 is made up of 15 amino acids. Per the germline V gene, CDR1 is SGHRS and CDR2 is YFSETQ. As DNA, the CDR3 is TGCGCCAGCAGCTTGGGCGTCTCAGGGGGCACTGAAGCTTTCTTT. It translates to CASSLGVSGGTEAFF.

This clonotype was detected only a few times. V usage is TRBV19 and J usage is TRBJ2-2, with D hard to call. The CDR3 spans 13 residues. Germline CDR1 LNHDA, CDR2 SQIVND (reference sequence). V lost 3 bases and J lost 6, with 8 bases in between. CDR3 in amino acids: CASSIRASGELFF. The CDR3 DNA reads TGTGCCAGTAGTATCCGGGCCTCCGGGGAGCTGTTTTTT. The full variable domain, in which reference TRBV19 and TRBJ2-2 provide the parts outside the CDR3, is DGGITQSPKYLFRKEGQNVTLSCEQNLNHDAMYWYRQDPGQGLRLIYYSQIVNDFQKGDIAEGYSVSREKKESFPLTVTSAQKNPTAFYLCASSIRASGELFFGEGSRLTVL.

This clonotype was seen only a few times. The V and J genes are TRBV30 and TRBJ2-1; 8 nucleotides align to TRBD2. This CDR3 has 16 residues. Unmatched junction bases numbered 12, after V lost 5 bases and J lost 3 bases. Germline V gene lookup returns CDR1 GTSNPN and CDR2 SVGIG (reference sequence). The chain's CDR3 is CAWGIAGTTFYNEQFF. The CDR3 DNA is TGTGCCTGGGGCATAGCGGGGACGACTTTCTACAATGAGCAGTTCTTC. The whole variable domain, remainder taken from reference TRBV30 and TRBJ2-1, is SQTIHQWPATLVQPVGSPLSLECTVEGTSNPNLYWYRQAAGRGLQLLFYSVGIGQISSEVPQNLSASRPQDRQFILSSKKLLLSDSGFYLCAWGIAGTTFYNEQFFGPGTRLTVL.